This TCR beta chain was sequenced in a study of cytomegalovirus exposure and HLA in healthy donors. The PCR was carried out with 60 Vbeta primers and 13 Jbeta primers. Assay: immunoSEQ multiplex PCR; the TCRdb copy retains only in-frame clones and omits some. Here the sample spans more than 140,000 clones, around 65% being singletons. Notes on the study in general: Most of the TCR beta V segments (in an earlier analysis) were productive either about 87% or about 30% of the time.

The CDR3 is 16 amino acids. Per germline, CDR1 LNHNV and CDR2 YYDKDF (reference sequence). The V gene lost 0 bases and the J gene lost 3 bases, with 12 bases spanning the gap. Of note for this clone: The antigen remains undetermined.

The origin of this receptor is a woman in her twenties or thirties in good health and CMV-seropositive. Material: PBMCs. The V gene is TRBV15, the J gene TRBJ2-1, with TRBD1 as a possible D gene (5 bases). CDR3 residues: CATSRESLDNYNEQFF. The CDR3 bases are TGTGCCACCAGCAGAGAATCCCTGGACAACTACAATGAGCAGTTCTTC.